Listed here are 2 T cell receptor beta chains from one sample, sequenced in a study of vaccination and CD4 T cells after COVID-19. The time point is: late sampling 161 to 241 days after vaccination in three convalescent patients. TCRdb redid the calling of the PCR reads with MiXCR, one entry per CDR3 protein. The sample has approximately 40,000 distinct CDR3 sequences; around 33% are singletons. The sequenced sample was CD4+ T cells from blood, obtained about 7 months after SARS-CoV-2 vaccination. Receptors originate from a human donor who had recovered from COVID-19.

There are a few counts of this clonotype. The CDR3 is CASSLAGAQYNEQFF. The CDR3 DNA reads TGTGCCAGCAGTCTAGCGGGAGCTCAATACAATGAGCAGTTCTTC. V gene TRBV28 combines with J gene TRBJ2-1; 10 bases match TRBD2. V lost 5 bases to trimming and J lost 4 bases; unmatched junction nucleotides: 5. Germline loops: CDR1 MDHEN, CDR2 SYDVKM. CDR3 length equals 15 residues.

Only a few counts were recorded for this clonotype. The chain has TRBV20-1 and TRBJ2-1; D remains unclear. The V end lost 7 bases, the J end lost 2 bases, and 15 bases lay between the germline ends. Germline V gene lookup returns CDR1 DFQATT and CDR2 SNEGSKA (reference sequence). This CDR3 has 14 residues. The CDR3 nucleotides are TGCAGTGTTAGGCCTCATTCCACCTACAATGAGCAGTTCTTC. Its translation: CSVRPHSTYNEQFF.